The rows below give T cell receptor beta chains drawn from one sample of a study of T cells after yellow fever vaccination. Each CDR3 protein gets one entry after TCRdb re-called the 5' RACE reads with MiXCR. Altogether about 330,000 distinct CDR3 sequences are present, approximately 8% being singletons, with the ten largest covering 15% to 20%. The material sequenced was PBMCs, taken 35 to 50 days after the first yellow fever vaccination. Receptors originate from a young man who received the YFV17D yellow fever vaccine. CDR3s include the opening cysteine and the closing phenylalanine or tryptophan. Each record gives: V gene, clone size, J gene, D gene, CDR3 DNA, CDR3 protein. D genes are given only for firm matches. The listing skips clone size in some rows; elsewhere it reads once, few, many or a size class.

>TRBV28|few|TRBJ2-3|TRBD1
TGTGCCAGCAGCTACAAAACTGACAGGGGTAATACGCAGTATTTT
CASSYKTDRGNTQYF
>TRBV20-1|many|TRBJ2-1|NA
TGCAGTGCTAGGGACAATGAGCAGTTCTTC
CSARDNEQFF
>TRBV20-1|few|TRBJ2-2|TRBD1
TGCAGTGCTCGAACCGGCGGGACAGGGACCGGGGAGCTGTTTTTT
CSARTGGTGTGELFF
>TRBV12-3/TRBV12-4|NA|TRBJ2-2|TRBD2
TGTGCCAGCAGTTTTAGGTCCGGGGGGAACAAATTGAACACCGGGGAGCTGTTTTTT
CASSFRSGGNKLNTGELFF
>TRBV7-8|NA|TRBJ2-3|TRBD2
TGTGCCAGCAGCTCGCGGGGGGGCGGAGATACGCAGTATTTT
CASSSRGGGDTQYF
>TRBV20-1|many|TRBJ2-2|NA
TGCAGTGCTAGGCCGCGGACCACGAACACCGGGGAGCTGTTTTTT
CSARPRTTNTGELFF
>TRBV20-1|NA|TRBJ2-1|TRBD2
TGCAGTGCTAGAGACCCGCGGGGGGCAGGGAATGAGCAGTTCTTC
CSARDPRGAGNEQFF
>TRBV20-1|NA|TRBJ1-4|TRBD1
TGCAGTGCTACAACAGGGGAGGTTACTGAAAAACTGTTTTTT
CSATTGEVTEKLFF
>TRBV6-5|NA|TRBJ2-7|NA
TGTGCCAGCAGTTACTTGACGGAGGTAGGGTCCTACGAGCAGTACTTC
CASSYLTEVGSYEQYF
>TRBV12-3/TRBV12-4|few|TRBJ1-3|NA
TGTGCCAGCAGGGGGACCTCTACTGGAAACACCATATATTTT
CASRGTSTGNTIYF
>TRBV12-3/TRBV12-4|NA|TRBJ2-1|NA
TGTGCCAGCAGTTCGCATGAGCAGTTCTTC
CASSSHEQFF
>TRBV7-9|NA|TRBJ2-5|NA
TGTGCCAGCAGCTTAGCGATGGCCGCGGCGGAGACCCAGTACTTC
CASSLAMAAAETQYF
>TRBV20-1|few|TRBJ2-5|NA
TGCAGTGCCCCCTCCGGGTCAGATTCCCAAGAGACCCAGTACTTC
CSAPSGSDSQETQYF
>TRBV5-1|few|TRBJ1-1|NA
TGCGCCAGCAGCTTGAGACAGCTCAAGAACACTGAAGCTTTCTTT
CASSLRQLKNTEAFF
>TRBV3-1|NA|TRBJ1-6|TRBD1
TGTGCCAGCAGCCCGCCGAGAGCAGGGGGGGATTCACCCCTCCACTTT
CASSPPRAGGDSPLHF
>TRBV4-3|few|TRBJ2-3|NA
TGCGCCAGCAGCCAAGTCGATGCTAGCACAGATACGCAGTATTTT
CASSQVDASTDTQYF
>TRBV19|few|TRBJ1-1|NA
TGTGCCAGTAGTGTACAGGGAGGGGAGAACACTGAAGCTTTCTTT
CASSVQGGENTEAFF
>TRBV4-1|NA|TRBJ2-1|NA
TGCGCCAGCAGCCAAGTTCCGGGTCCCTACAATGAGCAGTTCTTC
CASSQVPGPYNEQFF
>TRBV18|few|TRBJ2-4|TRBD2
TGTGCCAGCTCACCCCTCGCGGCGGGGGGTTTAGCCAAAAACATTCAGTACTTC
CASSPLAAGGLAKNIQYF
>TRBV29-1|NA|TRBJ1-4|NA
TGCAGCGCAGGGGCAACTAATGAAAAACTGTTTTTT
CSAGATNEKLFF
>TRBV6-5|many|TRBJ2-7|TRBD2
TGTGCCAGCAGTCGTCGAACCGGGGGGGCCGAGGACTACGAGCAGTACTTC
CASSRRTGGAEDYEQYF
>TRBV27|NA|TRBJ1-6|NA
TGTGCCAGCAGCCTGACAGTCTATAATTCACCCCTCCACTTT
CASSLTVYNSPLHF
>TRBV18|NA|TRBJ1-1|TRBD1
TGTGCCAGCTCACCTTTGAGGACAGGACTTTTGAACACTGAAGCTTTCTTT
CASSPLRTGLLNTEAFF
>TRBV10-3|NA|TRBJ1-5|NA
TGTGCCATCAGTGGCGGACAGTTCAATCAGCCCCAGCATTTT
CAISGGQFNQPQHF
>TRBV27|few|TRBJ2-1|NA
TGTGCCAGCAGTTTCGGGACTCCCAATGAGCAGTTCTTC
CASSFGTPNEQFF
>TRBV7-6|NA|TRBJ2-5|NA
TGTGCCAGCAGCTTACGGACTCAAGAGACCCAGTACTTC
CASSLRTQETQYF
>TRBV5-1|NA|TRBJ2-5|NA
TGCGCCAGCAGCTTGGAGGACAGTCTTCAAGAGACCCAGTACTTC
CASSLEDSLQETQYF
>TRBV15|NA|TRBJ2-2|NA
TGTGCCACCAGGACGGTTGGTCACAGGGAATTCGCCGGGGAGCTGTTTTTT
CATRTVGHREFAGELFF
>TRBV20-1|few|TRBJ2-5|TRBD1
TGCAGTGCTAGAGATTACAGGGGGTCAGAGACCCAGTACTTC
CSARDYRGSETQYF
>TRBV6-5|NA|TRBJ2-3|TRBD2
TGTGCCAGCAGTTTAGCGGGGCGTTCAGATACGCAGTATTTT
CASSLAGRSDTQYF
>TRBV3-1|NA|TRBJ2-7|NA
TGTGCCAGCGGGGGTCCCTACGAGCAGTACTTC
CASGGPYEQYF
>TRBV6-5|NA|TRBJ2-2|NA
TGTGCCAGCAGTTTGATAACAGGGACCGGGGAGCTGTTTTTT
CASSLITGTGELFF
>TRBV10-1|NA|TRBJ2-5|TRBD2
TGCGCCAGCAGCTCTAGCGGCCAAGAGACCCAGTACTTC
CASSSSGQETQYF
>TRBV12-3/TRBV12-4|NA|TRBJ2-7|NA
TGTGCCAGCTGGGACGGGACTTACGAGCAGTACTTC
CASWDGTYEQYF
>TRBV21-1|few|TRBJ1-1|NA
TGTGCCAGCAGCAAAGGATGGCGGGGCAACACTGAAGCTTTCTTT
CASSKGWRGNTEAFF
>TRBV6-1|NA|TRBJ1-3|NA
TGTGCCAGCAGTCCCCGGGGAGGTGGAAACACCATATATTTT
CASSPRGGGNTIYF
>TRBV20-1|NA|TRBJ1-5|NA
TGCTGTGCTAGAGATCTTGGACCGGACGTCAATCAGCCCCAGCATTTT
CCARDLGPDVNQPQHF
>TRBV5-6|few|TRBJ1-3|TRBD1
TGTGCCAGCAGCTACGGACAGGGCCAGTACTCCTACGGAAACACCATATATTTT
CASSYGQGQYSYGNTIYF
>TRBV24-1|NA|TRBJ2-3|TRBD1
TGTGCCACCGGGGACAGGGACTCAGATACGCAGTATTTT
CATGDRDSDTQYF
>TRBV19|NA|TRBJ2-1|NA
TGTGCCAGTAGTATCGAGATACACAGGAGCTCCTACAATGAGCAGTTCTTC
CASSIEIHRSSYNEQFF
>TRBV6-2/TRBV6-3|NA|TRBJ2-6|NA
TGTGCCAGCAGTCATCCTCAGGGGGCCAACGTCCTGACTTTC
CASSHPQGANVLTF
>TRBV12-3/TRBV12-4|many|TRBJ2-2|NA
TGTGCCAGCAGTTTACAGGGTACGAACACCGGGGAGCTGTTTTTT
CASSLQGTNTGELFF
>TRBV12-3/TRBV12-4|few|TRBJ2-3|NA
TGTGCCAGCAGCCCCCGAGATTTT
CASSPRDF
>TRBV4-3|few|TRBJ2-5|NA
TGCGCCAGCAGCCAAGGGTGGGGACAAGAGACCCAGTACTTC
CASSQGWGQETQYF
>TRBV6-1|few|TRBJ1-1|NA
TGTGCCAGCAGTGAACAGAACCAAAACACTGAAGCTTTCTTT
CASSEQNQNTEAFF
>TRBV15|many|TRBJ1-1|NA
TGTGCCACCAGCAGAGAAACCGGGGAGGATGAAGCTTTCTTT
CATSRETGEDEAFF
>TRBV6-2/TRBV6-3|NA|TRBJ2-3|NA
TGTGCCAGCAGTTACCCGTCTAGTGCGAGAACAGATACGCAGTATTTT
CASSYPSSARTDTQYF
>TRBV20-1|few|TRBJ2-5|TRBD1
TGCAGTGCTAGAGATTCCAAGGGGGCAGGGGAGACCCAGTACTTC
CSARDSKGAGETQYF
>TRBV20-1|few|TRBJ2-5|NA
TGCAGTGCTAGGGAGGACTGGTACCAAGAGACCCAGTACTTC
CSAREDWYQETQYF
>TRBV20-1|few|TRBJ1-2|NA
TGCAGTGCTAGCTTGGGCAAACCCTATGGCTACACCTTC
CSASLGKPYGYTF